Listed below are T cell receptor beta chains from one sample, sequenced in a study of shared clonotypes between healthy human individuals. TCRdb's table, derived via immunoSEQ multiplex PCR, lists solely in-frame clones and lacks some. Counted here are a few million clones, approximately 95% occurring once; the ten biggest clones make up under 0.45%. Sequenced: naive CD4+ T cells from PBMCs. The receptors originated from a man between 18 and 29 years old in good health. Some clones in this sample may be carry-over from other donors' samples. The CDR3 runs from the conserved cysteine through the conserved F or W. A D gene is named only where the DNA matches it firmly. For some rows the clone size is stated as once, few or many, or as a class when expanded; others skip it.

J	D	V	size	length	CDR3	DNA
TRBJ2-1	-	TRBV4-3	-	16	CASSQQTGITYNEQFF	TGCGCCAGCAGCCAGCAAACAGGGATAACCTACAATGAGCAGTTCTTC
TRBJ1-1	-	TRBV10-3	-	14	CAISGQGGDTEAFF	TGTGCCATCAGTGGCCAGGGAGGTGACACTGAAGCTTTCTTT
TRBJ1-2	-	TRBV4-2	-	14	CASSQIPSGYGYTF	TGTGCCAGCAGCCAGATCCCCAGTGGATATGGCTACACCTTC
TRBJ2-3	TRBD2	TRBV5-6	-	15	CASSLGTSVSDTQYF	TGTGCCAGCAGCTTAGGGACTAGCGTTTCAGATACGCAGTATTTT
TRBJ2-1	-	TRBV6-6	-	13	CASSSTSYNEQFF	TGTGCCAGCAGTTCTACATCCTACAATGAGCAGTTCTTC
TRBJ2-5	-	TRBV9	-	14	CASSPRTPLETQYF	TGTGCCAGCAGCCCGAGGACGCCTTTAGAGACCCAGTACTTC
TRBJ2-7	TRBD1	TRBV15	-	20	CATSRPPGTNRGRNSYEQYF	TGTGCCACCAGCAGACCCCCAGGGACAAACAGGGGGCGTAACTCCTACGAGCAGTACTTC
TRBJ2-7	-	TRBV27	-	13	CASSLQYSYEQYF	TGTGCCAGCAGTTTACAGTACTCCTACGAGCAGTACTTC
TRBJ2-7	TRBD2	TRBV14	-	14	CASSRTSDNYEQYF	TGTGCCAGCAGCCGGACTAGCGATAACTACGAGCAGTACTTC
TRBJ2-1	-	TRBV7-9	-	16	CASSLDVGSSYNEQFF	TGTGCCAGCAGCTTGGACGTTGGAAGCTCCTACAATGAGCAGTTCTTC
TRBJ2-3	-	TRBV28	-	12	CASSTLLDTQYF	TGTGCCAGCAGTACCCTTCTGGATACGCAGTATTTT
TRBJ2-3	-	TRBV7-3	-	16	CASSLLGPRVPDTQYF	TGTGCCAGCAGCCTTTTAGGCCCCCGAGTCCCAGATACGCAGTATTTT
TRBJ2-3	-	TRBV4-3	-	15	CASSQDSALEDTQYF	TGCGCCAGCAGCCAAGATTCGGCCCTCGAGGATACGCAGTATTTT
TRBJ2-5	-	TRBV5-6	-	15	CASSLYSRQEETQYF	TGTGCCAGCAGCTTGTACTCTCGTCAAGAAGAGACCCAGTACTTC
TRBJ2-2	TRBD2	TRBV6-1	once	14	CASKREVVPGELFF	TGTGCCAGCAAGCGGGAGGTAGTCCCCGGGGAGCTGTTTTTT
TRBJ1-5	-	TRBV28	-	13	CASSETAGQPQHF	TGTGCCAGCAGTGAGACAGCCGGGCAGCCCCAGCATTTT
TRBJ1-5	-	TRBV7-9	-	17	CASSLAQADYSNQPQHF	TGTGCCAGCAGCTTAGCTCAGGCAGACTATAGCAATCAGCCCCAGCATTTT
TRBJ2-7	-	TRBV28	-	15	CASSEWTASSYEQYF	TGTGCCAGCAGCGAATGGACAGCGAGCTCCTACGAGCAGTACTTC
TRBJ2-7	-	TRBV10-3	-	16	CAISESWGGRLYEQYF	TGTGCCATCAGTGAGTCCTGGGGAGGTCGACTCTACGAGCAGTACTTC
TRBJ2-5	-	TRBV7-3	once	17	CASSLTPQGRGVETQYF	TGTGCCAGCAGCTTAACGCCCCAGGGAAGGGGGGTAGAGACCCAGTACTTC
TRBJ2-7	-	TRBV9	once	12	CASPPVKYEQYF	TGTGCCAGTCCACCTGTAAAATACGAGCAGTACTTC
TRBJ2-7	-	TRBV6-4	-	10	CAVFRYEQYF	TGTGCCGTATTCAGGTACGAGCAGTACTTC